These 9 T cell receptor beta chains came from one sample sequenced in a study of response to subunit inactivated influenza vaccine. TCRdb called the RT-PCR reads again in MiXCR, with one record for every CDR3 protein. The sample records roughly 500,000 distinct CDR3 sequences, approximately 15% being singletons. The sequenced sample was CD4+ T cells sorted from PBMCs, obtained roughly 24 months after vaccination. Receptors originate from a man aged 50 to 69 who received an inactivated influenza vaccine.

This clonotype occurred a few times. Relative to the germline gene, one junction end is altered; a read error may explain this. The CDR3 reads CASSLSGRQLQHF. In nucleotides, the CDR3 is TGTGCCAGCAGTTTATCGGGGCGGCAGCTCCAGCATTTT. This rearrangement joins TRBV27 to TRBJ1-5; a weak D match, TRBD1 (5 bases). There are 13 residues in the CDR3. Germline values: CDR1 MNHEY, CDR2 SMNVEV (reference sequence).

This clonotype was counted between two and nine times. This chain links TRBV4-3 with TRBJ2-7, with TRBD1 matching over 8 bases. This CDR3 contains 15 residues. J lost 0 bases, V lost 5 bases, and 6 bases had no gene match. Germline V gives CDR1 LGHNA, CDR2 YSLEER. The CDR3 loop is CASSAGQGLSYEQYF. CDR3 nucleotides: TGCGCCAGCAGCGCTGGACAGGGTCTCTCCTACGAGCAGTACTTC.

The chain combines TRBV20-1 with TRBJ1-5; no firm D call. This CDR3 is built from 14 residues. V dropped 6 bases and J dropped 1 base, with 13 bases sitting between them. Germline lookup yields CDR1 DFQATT and CDR2 SNEGSKA (reference sequence). The CDR3 protein is CSALRGRSNQPQHF. CDR3 DNA: TGCAGTGCCCTCCGCGGCCGAAGCAATCAGCCCCAGCATTTT.

This clonotype was detected many times. The rearrangement links TRBV20-1 to TRBJ2-7; no clear D. CDR1 is DFQATT and CDR2 is SNEGSKA in the germline V gene (reference sequence). This CDR3 has 11 amino acids. The germline V and J ends were trimmed by 7 bases and 3 bases, with 10 bases remaining between them. This chain's CDR3 is CSVGRHYEQYF. CDR3 coding DNA: TGCAGTGTTGGACGTCACTACGAGCAGTACTTC.

In this sample, this clonotype turned up a few times. The V and J genes are TRBV7-8 and TRBJ2-2; D is unresolved. There are 16 residues in the CDR3. CDR1 SGHVS and CDR2 FQNEAQ come from the germline V gene. V was pared by 1 base and J by 4 bases, with 13 bases between. This chain's CDR3 is CASSLVPGSGTGELFF. The CDR3, as DNA: TGTGCCAGCAGCTTAGTCCCGGGTTCGGGCACCGGGGAGCTGTTTTTT.

There are a few counts of this clonotype. This chain uses TRBV10-1 with TRBJ2-3; 11 positions agree with TRBD2. The V segment lost 0 bases and the J segment 5 bases; nucleotides outside the gene matches: 4. This CDR3 comprises 16 residues. CDR1 WNHNN and CDR2 SYGVQD come from the germline V gene (reference sequence). CDR3 residues: CASSESTSGGQDTQYF. CDR3 bases: TGCGCCAGCAGTGAGTCAACTAGCGGGGGCCAAGATACGCAGTATTTT.

The V and J genes are TRBV20-1 and TRBJ2-5; tentatively, D is TRBD1 or TRBD2 (5 bases each). This CDR3 region has 13 residues. Germline V gene data show CDR1 as DFQATT and CDR2 as SNEGSKA (reference sequence). V gave up 3 bases and J gave up 4 bases, with 12 bases separating them. CDR3 bases: TGCAGTGCTAGTTTCTCGGGGACAGAGACCCAGTACTTC. Residues: CSASFSGTETQYF.

Ten or more counts support this clonotype. This chain joins TRBV3-1 and TRBJ2-2, with 8 bases that match TRBD1. Unmatched junction bases numbered 4, after V lost 3 bases and J lost 1 base. There are 16 residues in the CDR3. The germline V gene has CDR1 LGHDT and CDR2 YNNKEL (reference sequence). The CDR3 DNA reads as TGTGCCAGCAGCCATTCCGGGACAGGGAACACCGGGGAGCTGTTTTTT. It codes for CASSHSGTGNTGELFF.

This clonotype was recorded a few times. The genes are TRBV6-1 and TRBJ2-5; TRBD1 matches 9 bases. Germline V CDR1 and CDR2: MNHNS, SASEGT. V dropped 8 bases and J dropped 6; count of bases not matched to a gene: 10. The CDR3 totals 14 residues. The DNA for the CDR3 is TGTGCCAGCTACCGAGGACAGGGGACGCAGACCCAGTACTTC. Translation: CASYRGQGTQTQYF.